Included here is one T cell receptor beta chain sequence, with context. The sample comes from a study of blood T cell repertoires in COVID-19. Background on the study: Samples of COVID-19 (acute and convalescent) were obtained from the United States, Italy and Spain.

The CDR3 length is 12 residues. In the study's own analysis: Estimates of nucleated cell counts were drawn from the amplification of reference gene primers. Produced via immunoSEQ multiplex PCR; TCRdb's table is partial and in-frame only. V and J calls and clone size come straight from that table; D and trimming were deduced from the DNA. The sample holds 290,000 or so clones, roughly 80% seen once. The origin of this receptor is a man aged 35 to 55 who had been exposed to COVID-19. The specimen sequenced was PBMCs or T cells enriched from blood (not recorded which). The chain combines TRBV21-1 with TRBJ2-2; TRBD1, the table's D call, lacks a check against the DNA. TRBV21-1 corresponds to a pseudogene. CDR3 protein: CASTPGRSELFF. The CDR3 region has the DNA TGTGCCAGCACCCCTGGCCGCTCGGAGCTGTTTTTT.